A single sample gave rise to the 24 T cell receptor beta chains below, sequenced in a study of early T cells in non-severe SARS-CoV-2 infection. One entry per CDR3 protein results from TCRdb running MiXCR on the 5' RACE reads. The sample lists tens of thousands of distinct CDR3 sequences, 9% to 15% occurring once. The sequenced material came from whole blood. The receptors here all came from an adult who was a healthcare worker with PCR-confirmed SARS-CoV-2 infection or an uninfected control (not recorded which).

This clonotype was seen at least ten times. The gene calls are TRBV29-1 and TRBJ2-5; 8 bases are shared with TRBD1. The CDR3 is made up of 12 amino acids. With V trimmed by 6 bases and J by 4 bases, 4 bases remained unmatched. Germline V gene data show CDR1 as SQVTM and CDR2 as ANQGSEA. DNA for the CDR3: TGCAGCGTGCTACAGGGGGTAGAGACCCAGTACTTC. Translation gives CSVLQGVETQYF.

V is TRBV6-2 or TRBV6-3 and J is TRBJ2-5; TRBD1 matches at 10 bases. The CDR3 has 15 amino acids. V was pared by 6 bases and J by 3 bases, with 7 bases of the junction left unmatched. Germline-derived CDR1 and CDR2 are MNHEY and SVGEGT. For the CDR3, the DNA is TGTGCCAGCAGAAGAGCCGGGACAGGGGAAGAGACCCAGTACTTC. Its protein is CASRRAGTGEETQYF.

This clonotype was counted many times. The chain employs TRBV7-8 and TRBJ2-7; D is ambiguous. CDR1 is SGHVS and CDR2 is FQNEAQ in the germline V gene. Trimming left V 2 bases short and J 2 bases short, with 13 bases between. The CDR3 has 15 residues. The CDR3 region has the DNA TGTGCCAGCAGCTTACGTGGTTCCGGGCCCTACGAGCAGTACTTC. The encoded protein is CASSLRGSGPYEQYF.

This clonotype was seen a few times. As DNA, the CDR3 is TGTGCCAGCAGCGAACAGGGAAGGACTGAAGCTTTCTTT. It codes for CASSEQGRTEAFF. The chain joins TRBV7-2 to TRBJ1-1; weak D call: TRBD1 (6 bases). The CDR3 contains 13 residues. Germline CDR1 SGHTA, CDR2 FQGNSA. V lost 5 bases, J lost 5 bases, and 12 bases lay in between.

This clonotype was seen more than once but under ten times. The chain combines TRBV4-3 with TRBJ1-2; D is uncertain. Trimming stripped 0 bases from V and 5 bases from J, with 16 bases between. The V gene's germline CDR1 is LGHNA and CDR2 YSLEER. CDR3 length: 16 residues. This chain's CDR3 is CASSQEFRTLPYGYTF. The CDR3 bases are TGCGCCAGCAGCCAAGAATTTCGGACGCTACCATATGGCTACACCTTC.

This clonotype has just a few counts. V is TRBV5-4 and J is TRBJ1-6; D not resolved. The CDR3 covers 17 residues. Trimming removed 6 bases from V and 5 bases from J, with 21 bases in between. CDR1 SGHNT and CDR2 YYREEE come from the germline V gene (reference sequence). The CDR3 nucleotides read TGTGCCAGCACCCTATCGCCGGGCGGAAGGGATAATTCACCCCTCCACTTT. Amino acid sequence: CASTLSPGGRDNSPLHF. Together with reference TRBV5-4 and TRBJ1-6, the CDR3 gives the full variable domain: ETGVTQSPTHLIKTRGQQVTLRCSSQSGHNTVSWYQQALGQGPQFIFQYYREEENGRGNFPPRFSGLQFPNYSSELNVNALELDDSALYLCASTLSPGGRDNSPLHFGNGTRLTVT.

The CDR3 protein is CSAENGRGTGELFF. Here the CDR3 DNA reads TGCAGCGCCGAGAACGGACGGGGAACCGGGGAGCTGTTTTTT. The rearrangement joins TRBV29-1 to TRBJ2-2; D may be TRBD2 (5 bases). The CDR3 is made up of 14 amino acids. The V end lost 7 bases, the J end lost 5 bases, and 17 bases lay between the germline ends. Germline values: CDR1 SQVTM, CDR2 ANQGSEA.

This clonotype occurred a few times. The rearrangement links TRBV18 to TRBJ1-1; D may be TRBD1 (5 bases). Germline CDR1 KGHSH, CDR2 LQKENI. CDR3 length: 12 residues. V was cut by 2 bases and J by 11 bases, with 12 bases left in between. CDR3 region: CASSPGVRDAFF. DNA for the CDR3: TGTGCCAGCTCACCAGGGGTGAGGGACGCTTTCTTT.

Ten or more counts support this clonotype. The chain recombines TRBV30 with TRBJ2-2, with 9 bases fitting TRBD1. The CDR3 has 15 residues. Germline CDR1 and CDR2: GTSNPN and SVGIG (reference sequence). V was pared by 0 bases and J by 3 bases, with 2 bases of the junction left unmatched. The CDR3 loop is CAWSVGDRDTGELFF. In nucleotides, the CDR3 is TGTGCCTGGAGTGTAGGGGACAGGGACACCGGGGAGCTGTTTTTT.

This clonotype was seen only once. The V gene is TRBV7-9, the J gene TRBJ1-1; 10 positions match TRBD1. The CDR3 totals 17 residues. V lost 5 bases to trimming and J lost 4 bases; unmatched junction nucleotides: 13. From germline, CDR1 is SEHNR and CDR2 FQNEAQ (reference sequence). The CDR3, as DNA: TGTGCCAGCAGCCCCAACCCCGGGACAGGGGTGTCCACTGAAGCTTTCTTT. Protein sequence: CASSPNPGTGVSTEAFF. The whole variable domain, filled in from reference TRBV7-9 and TRBJ1-1, reads DTGVSQNPRHKITKRGQNVTFRCDPISEHNRLYWYRQTLGQGPEFLTYFQNEAQLEKSRLLSDRFSAERPKGSFSTLEIQRTEQGDSAMYLCASSPNPGTGVSTEAFFGQGTRLTVV.

This clonotype was counted many times. The chain carries TRBV4-3 and TRBJ2-7; TRBD1 aligns across 10 bases. V trimming: 1 base; J trimming: 4 bases; junction bases outside the gene matches: 1. The CDR3 sequence is 14 residues long. Germline V CDR1 and CDR2: LGHNA, YSLEER. CDR3 region: CASSQGDRGYEQYF. CDR3 nucleotides: TGCGCCAGCAGCCAAGGGGACAGGGGTTACGAGCAGTACTTC.

This clonotype was seen a few times. The genes are TRBV5-1 and TRBJ2-5; TRBD1 aligns across 8 bases. CDR1 is SGHRS and CDR2 is YFSETQ in the germline V gene. The junction had 8 bases not matched to a gene; V was cut back by 4 bases and J by 3 bases. The CDR3 runs to 15 residues. The CDR3 region has the DNA TGCGCCAGCAGCCCCTGGACAGGGAAAGAAGAGACCCAGTACTTC. Translated: CASSPWTGKEETQYF.

This sequence joins TRBV7-6 and TRBJ1-1; 8 bases line up with TRBD1. Trimming took 5 bases from V and 3 from J; bases not matched to a gene: 5. CDR1 SGHVS and CDR2 FNYEAQ come from the germline V gene. The CDR3 extends over 14 amino acids. The CDR3 DNA is TGTGCCAGCAGCGTCGTGACAGGGGACACTGAAGCTTTCTTT. Its protein product is CASSVVTGDTEAFF.

This clonotype turned up a few times. V usage is TRBV7-2 and J usage is TRBJ2-3, with D maybe TRBD2 (5 bases). Germline V CDR1 and CDR2: SGHTA, FQGNSA. The CDR3 runs to 15 residues. Deletions cut 1 base from V and 3 bases from J, with 11 bases between. As DNA, the CDR3 is TGTGCCAGCAGCTTAGTTTCCGGGGTTACAGATACGCAGTATTTT. Translated, it gives CASSLVSGVTDTQYF.

This chain uses TRBV4-3 with TRBJ2-3, with 8 nucleotides matching TRBD1. This CDR3 has 16 residues. V shed 0 bases and J 1 base; nucleotides not matched to a gene: 3. Per the germline V gene, CDR1 is LGHNA and CDR2 is YSLEER. CDR3 nucleotides: TGCGCCAGCAGCCAAGATTACAGGGGGGGCACAGATACGCAGTATTTT. Its translation: CASSQDYRGGTDTQYF.

This clonotype showed up just a few times. The chain links TRBV6-1 to TRBJ2-7; perhaps D is TRBD1 or TRBD2 (7 bases each). The germline CDR1 and CDR2 sequences are MNHNS and SASEGT. This CDR3 is 13 amino acids long. V shed 2 bases and J shed 6 bases, with 11 bases lying between them. CDR3 sequence: CASSEFRGGEQYF. The CDR3 DNA follows: TGTGCCAGCAGTGAATTCAGGGGGGGCGAGCAGTACTTC.

This clonotype was seen many times. The chain is built from TRBV5-1 and TRBJ2-1; maybe TRBD2 (5 bases). This CDR3 is built from 14 residues. Looked up from germline, CDR1 is SGHRS and CDR2 is YFSETQ. Trimming cost V 6 bases and J 7 bases, with 17 bases left between them. The CDR3 spells CASTREGLPNEQFF. CDR3 nucleotides: TGCGCCAGCACAAGAGAGGGCCTCCCTAATGAGCAGTTCTTC. The full variable domain, with the rest looked up from reference TRBV5-1 and TRBJ2-1, is KAGVTQTPRYLIKTRGQQVTLSCSPISGHRSVSWYQQTPGQGLQFLFEYFSETQRNKGNFPGRFSGRQFSNSRSEMNVSTLELGDSALYLCASTREGLPNEQFFGPGTRLTVL.

This clonotype was seen more than once but under ten times. J is TRBJ2-7 and V is TRBV9; D perhaps matches TRBD1 (7 bases). The germline V gene encodes CDR1 SGDLS and CDR2 YYNGEE. This CDR3 spans 14 amino acids. Trimming left V 5 bases short and J 5 bases short, with 17 bases between. CDR3 amino acids: CASREGAKGHEQYF. Here the CDR3 DNA reads TGTGCCAGCAGGGAGGGGGCTAAAGGGCACGAGCAGTACTTC.

This clonotype was observed a few times. DNA for the CDR3: TGTGCCAGCAGCTTAGAAGCGGGGGCGGTCACTGAAGCTTTCTTT. Protein: CASSLEAGAVTEAFF. This sequence joins TRBV7-6 and TRBJ1-1, with D possibly being TRBD1 (6 bases). V was shortened by 1 base and J by 4 bases, with 13 bases between the two germline ends. The CDR3 extends over 15 amino acids. Germline values: CDR1 SGHVS, CDR2 FNYEAQ.

V usage is TRBV12-3 or TRBV12-4 and J usage is TRBJ2-3; tentatively, D is TRBD2 (5 bases). V dropped 5 bases and J dropped 6 bases, with 15 bases sitting between them. The CDR3 spans 14 residues. As DNA, the CDR3 is TGTGCCAGCAGTCCGCTCGTATGGGAGGATACGCAGTATTTT. This translates into CASSPLVWEDTQYF.

This clonotype was picked up a small number of times. The V and J genes are TRBV7-9 and TRBJ1-3; D is unresolved. The V gene's germline CDR1 is SEHNR and CDR2 FQNEAQ (reference sequence). The length of the CDR3 is 15 residues. Trimming pared 5 bases from V and 2 bases from J, leaving 13 bases between. The CDR3 loop reads CASSTPTAAGNTIYF. The DNA for the CDR3 is TGTGCCAGCAGCACCCCCACAGCGGCTGGAAACACCATATATTTT.

The chain couples TRBV4-3 to TRBJ2-3; a possible D gene is TRBD1 (5 bases). The CDR3 has 13 residues. Germline values: CDR1 LGHNA, CDR2 YSLEER. V was trimmed by 6 bases and J by 6 bases, leaving 13 bases between them. The DNA for the CDR3 is TGCGCCAGCAGTGATGGGGCGTTCGATACGCAGTATTTT. Its protein product is CASSDGAFDTQYF.

This clonotype showed up just a few times. The chain uses TRBV12-3 or TRBV12-4 and TRBJ2-3, with D perhaps TRBD2 (6 bases). This CDR3 region has 15 residues. V dropped 2 bases and J dropped 3 bases, with 12 bases sitting between them. CDR3 sequence reads: CASSLRELATDTQYF. DNA of the CDR3: TGTGCCAGCAGTTTACGGGAACTAGCTACAGATACGCAGTATTTT.

This clonotype was seen more than once but under ten times. The chain carries TRBV7-3 and TRBJ1-2; TRBD1 agrees at 9 bases. This CDR3 has 15 amino acids. V was clipped by 5 bases and J by 2 bases; unmatched bases: 6. Germline values: CDR1 SGHTA, CDR2 FQGTGA. The CDR3 DNA is TGTGCCAGCAGCCCGGGACAGGGTTTAAACTATGGCTACACCTTC. Translating gives CASSPGQGLNYGYTF.